This T cell receptor (beta chain) was documented in a study of shared clonotypes between healthy human individuals. About this clone: Its antigen is undetermined.

The CDR3 runs 16 residues. CDR1 is KGHSH, CDR2 LQKENI, per germline. V shed 4 bases and J 0 bases; nucleotides not matched to a gene: 2. Sequenced by immunoSEQ multiplex PCR; TCRdb stores in-frame clones only, minus some. The data show around 2.3 million clones, with 90% to 97% seen just once and 0.1% to 0.15% held by the top ten. Findings and limits, study-wide: Clonotypes shared by all four sorted-subset donors had higher generation probabilities than non-shared clonotypes.

This TCR came from a man in his late teens or twenties in good health. V usage is TRBV18 and J usage is TRBJ2-4; TRBD2 aligns across 11 bases. The sample comprised naive CD4+ T cells sorted from blood. Subset here: CD45RA+ positively selected. CDR3 bases: TGTGCCAGCTCACTACTAGCGGGGGTAGCCAAAAACATTCAGTACTTC. This sequence encodes CASSLLAGVAKNIQYF.